This TCR beta chain was captured in a study of CD8 T cells in ankylosing spondylitis. Broader study findings: Clones linked to disease, bearing a CD8+ phenotype, were relatively rare in peripheral blood. The authors reported significant enrichment of disease-linked clones in matched ankylosing spondylitis synovial fluid. The study identified a TCR beta motif of fewer than 10 highly homologous variants that appeared characteristic of ankylosing spondylitis blood. Past studies reported some motif variants in reactive arthritis synovial fluid and blood.

TCRdb re-derived calls from the 5' RACE reads in MiXCR, one entry per CDR3 protein. The table shows roughly 400,000 distinct CDR3 sequences, with about a fifth occurring only once. This CDR3 region has 15 residues. CDR1 is MNHNS, CDR2 SASEGT, per germline. V was cut by 2 bases and J by 2 bases, with 11 bases left in between. Regarding this clonotype: Its target is not known.

The origin of this receptor is a male donor with ankylosing spondylitis. The sequencing input was blood, either unsorted or a sorted T cell fraction (not recorded which). The J gene is TRBJ2-3, the V gene TRBV6-1, with D maybe TRBD2 (6 bases). The CDR3 DNA reads TGTGCCAGCAGTGAACCCGGGGGTTTCACAGATACGCAGTATTTT. Amino acids: CASSEPGGFTDTQYF.